What follows is one TCR beta chain and its context. This sample stems from a study of graft-versus-host responses after intestinal transplantation. On the study more broadly: Recipients were all induced with anti-thymocyte globulin, then given tacrolimus and steroids for 3 to 4 years.

Produced via immunoSEQ multiplex PCR; TCRdb's table is partial and in-frame only. The top ten hold 0.55% to 0.75% of the sample, which has 77,000 or so clones, around 92% seen once. This CDR3 region has 15 residues. CDR1 and CDR2 (germline): MNHEY, SVGAGI. After removal of 6 bases from V and 3 bases from J, the junction contained 8 bases not matched to a gene. This material consisted of PBMCs, taken 98 days after intestinal transplantation. This sequence was found in a human patient who received an intestinal transplant, so some T cells may come from the graft donor. This rearrangement joins TRBV6-5 to TRBJ2-7, with 10 bases identical to TRBD2. The chain's CDR3 is CASRITSGDYYEQYF. In DNA, the CDR3 is TGTGCCAGCAGGATAACTAGCGGGGACTACTACGAGCAGTACTTC.